A single sample gave rise to the 10 T cell receptor beta chains below, sequenced in a study of blood T cell repertoires in COVID-19. Some clones are missing from TCRdb's copy, which holds only in-frame ones; the method was immunoSEQ multiplex PCR. The data show hundreds of thousands of clones, with roughly 91% seen just once and about 5% held by the top ten. The source material was peripheral blood. The source is a man in his forties with acute or convalescent COVID-19.

The rearrangement joins TRBV7-2 to TRBJ2-7; 8 bases align to TRBD2. The germline CDR1 and CDR2 sequences are SGHTA and FQGNSA. The CDR3 has 13 amino acids. V lost 4 bases and J lost 2; bases outside the gene matches: 1. The CDR3 DNA is TGTGCCAGCAGCTCAGCGGGAGCCTACGAGCAGTACTTC. Its translation: CASSSAGAYEQYF.

The rearrangement joins TRBV6-4 to TRBJ1-6, with D tentatively TRBD1 (5 bases). This CDR3 has 14 amino acids. The germline gives CDR1 MRHNA, CDR2 SNTAGT. V was shortened by 6 bases and J by 7 bases, with 13 bases between the two germline ends. The CDR3 spells CASRALGGNSPLHF. CDR3 coding DNA: TGTGCCAGCAGGGCCTTGGGGGGAAATTCACCCCTCCACTTT.

The chain is built from TRBV19 and TRBJ2-1; D possibly corresponds to TRBD2 (7 bases). Germline V gives CDR1 LNHDA, CDR2 SQIVND (reference sequence). Trimming shortened V by 0 bases and J by 7 bases, and 19 bases separated the two germline ends. There are 17 residues in the CDR3. The CDR3 spells CASSIEPWEGVGNEQFF. The CDR3 DNA reads as TGTGCCAGTAGTATAGAGCCCTGGGAGGGGGTGGGGAATGAGCAGTTCTTC.

This chain uses TRBV6-5 with TRBJ2-1; D call uncertain. This CDR3 has 13 residues. CDR1 is MNHEY, CDR2 SVGAGI, per germline. V lost 5 bases, J lost 0 bases, and 5 bases lay in between. The CDR3 sequence: CASSRSSYNEQFF. The CDR3 nucleotides are TGTGCCAGCAGTCGGAGCTCCTACAATGAGCAGTTCTTC.

The chain uses TRBV7-8 and TRBJ1-4; D is undetermined. In germline, CDR1 is SGHVS, CDR2 FQNEAQ. The CDR3 loop spans 16 amino acids. V was shortened by 1 base and J by 0 bases, with 9 bases between the two germline ends. The CDR3 region is CASSLVSRPTNEKLFF. Here the CDR3 DNA reads TGTGCCAGCAGCTTAGTTTCCCGTCCAACTAATGAAAAACTGTTTTTT.

V gene TRBV5-4 combines with J gene TRBJ1-3, with 7 bases lining up with TRBD1. CDR1 is SGHNT and CDR2 is YYREEE in the germline V gene (reference sequence). This CDR3 region has 14 residues. Trimming removed 4 bases from V and 4 bases from J; junction bases left unmatched: 5. CDR3 region: CASSNTGAGNTIYF. CDR3 coding DNA: TGTGCCAGCAGCAATACAGGGGCAGGAAACACCATATATTTT.

The V gene is TRBV6-5, the J gene TRBJ1-1; D possibly corresponds to TRBD1 (5 bases). CDR1 MNHEY and CDR2 SVGAGI come from the germline V gene. Trimming shortened V by 8 bases and J by 11 bases, and 12 bases separated the two germline ends. CDR3 length: 10 amino acids. In DNA, the CDR3 is TGTGCCAGCTTGGGGAGGGGTGCTTTCTTT. Protein product: CASLGRGAFF.

The sample holds a few counts of this clone. V and J are TRBV7-8 and TRBJ2-2; 8 nucleotides line up with TRBD1. The CDR3 is 17 residues long. Germline lookup yields CDR1 SGHVS and CDR2 FQNEAQ. V trimming: 1 base; J trimming: 0 bases; junction bases outside the gene matches: 4. CDR3 residues: CASSLDETGANTGELFF. The CDR3 nucleotides are TGTGCCAGCAGCTTAGATGAGACAGGGGCGAACACCGGGGAGCTGTTTTTT.

The chain joins TRBV5-1 to TRBJ1-2, with D possibly matching TRBD1 (6 bases). Trimming shortened V by 4 bases and J by 9 bases, and 13 bases separated the two germline ends. This CDR3 spans 12 amino acids. The germline CDR1 and CDR2 sequences are SGHRS and YFSETQ. The chain's CDR3 is CASSANRERYTF. As DNA, the CDR3 is TGCGCCAGCAGCGCAAACAGGGAGCGCTACACCTTC.

The V and J genes are TRBV6-5 and TRBJ1-6; TRBD1 aligns across 11 bases. The CDR3 length is 16 residues. V lost 0 bases, J lost 10 bases, and 5 bases stayed unmatched. CDR1 is MNHEY, CDR2 SVGAGI, per germline. CDR3 residues: CASSYSRTGGWSPLHF. CDR3 DNA: TGTGCCAGCAGTTACTCCCGGACAGGGGGCTGGTCACCCCTCCACTTT.